The entry below describes one T cell receptor (beta chain). This CDR3 has 14 amino acids. Trimming left V 11 bases short and J 5 bases short, with 22 bases between. CDR1 is ENHRY, CDR2 SYGVKD, per germline. This sample was taken from a study of blood T cell repertoires in COVID-19. In the study overall: Samples representing acute and convalescent COVID-19 were sourced from the United States, Italy and Spain. The analysed material was cDNA or gDNA that came from T cells, B-cell-depleted T cells, or PBMCs.

Assay used: immunoSEQ multiplex PCR; TCRdb lists only in-frame clones, some missing. The sample holds some 240,000 clones, approximately 80% seen once. This chain joins TRBV10-3 and TRBJ2-7; TRBD2 is a possible D gene (6 bases). Specimen: peripheral blood. The sequence was collected from a woman in her 40s who had recovered from COVID-19. The CDR3 nucleotides read TGTGCCGTCGATACAGCCGGAGGGACCCACGAGCAGTACTTC. This codes for CAVDTAGGTHEQYF.